The rows below give T cell receptor beta chains drawn from one sample of a study of OX40 agonist ivuxolimab in advanced cancers. The assay was immunoSEQ multiplex PCR, and TCRdb's table has in-frame clones only and misses some. The data show around 38,000 clones, about 88% seen once. Material: CD4+ or CD8+ T cells sorted from blood, obtained in a trial of the OX40 agonist ivuxolimab. Receptor source: an adult with an advanced solid tumor such as melanoma, head and neck, liver or kidney cancer. Both conserved end residues are trimmed from each CDR3. The D gene is left open where the match is weak. A clone size is listed for some rows: how often the clone was seen (once, few, many), or a class if it is expanded.

V gene | D gene | clone size | CDR3 protein
TRBV9 | . | . | ASSSISGANVLT
TRBV7-2 | . | . | ASSLASSGTYEQY
TRBV4-3 | . | . | ASSQDRAVGTDQPQH
TRBV7-6 | . | . | ASSLSPSSEQF
TRBV9 | TRBD2 | . | ASSVFAGENTGELF
TRBV28 | TRBD2 | once | ASSSRLAGGQETQY
TRBV9 | . | . | ASSGSGRPYEQY
TRBV7-8 | . | . | ASSLDRAGTNYGYT
TRBV6-6 | . | . | ASSPAGELF
TRBV7-6 | . | . | ASSLDRGQDTQY
TRBV27 | TRBD2 | . | ASSLAPSGSGYEQY
TRBV6-5 | . | . | ASSQKGGWETQY
TRBV6-5 | . | . | ASSFGTADEQF
TRBV4-2 | . | medium-sized | ASSQVGGRDGYT